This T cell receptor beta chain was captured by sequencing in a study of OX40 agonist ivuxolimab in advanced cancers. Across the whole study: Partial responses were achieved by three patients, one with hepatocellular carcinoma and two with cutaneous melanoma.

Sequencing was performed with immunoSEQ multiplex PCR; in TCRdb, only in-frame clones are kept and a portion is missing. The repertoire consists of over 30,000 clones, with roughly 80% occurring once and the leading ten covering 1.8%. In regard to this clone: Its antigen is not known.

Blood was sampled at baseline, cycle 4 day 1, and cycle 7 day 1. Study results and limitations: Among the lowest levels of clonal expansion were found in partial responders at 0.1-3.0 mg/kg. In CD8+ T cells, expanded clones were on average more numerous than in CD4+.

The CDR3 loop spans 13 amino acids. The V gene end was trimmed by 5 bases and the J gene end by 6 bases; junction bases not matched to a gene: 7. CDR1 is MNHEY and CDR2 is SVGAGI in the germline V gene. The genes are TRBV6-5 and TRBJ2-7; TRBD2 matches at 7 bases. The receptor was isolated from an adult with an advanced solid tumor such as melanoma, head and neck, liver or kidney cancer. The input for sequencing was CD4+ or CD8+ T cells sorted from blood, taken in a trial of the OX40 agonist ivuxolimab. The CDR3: CASSRGLGREQYF. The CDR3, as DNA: TGTGCCAGCAGTCGCGGACTAGGTCGCGAGCAGTACTTC.